This is a list of T cell receptor beta chains from one sample in a study of shared clonotypes between healthy human individuals. Clones were sequenced by immunoSEQ multiplex PCR, and TCRdb holds only the in-frame ones, with some missing. The repertoire has more than 2 million clones, approximately 92% of them found once; the top ten carry around 1.7%. Sequencing was performed on naive CD8+ T cells from PBMCs. These receptors originate from a man younger than 30 in good health. Some clones in this sample may be carry-over from other donors' samples. The CDR3 runs from the conserved cysteine through the conserved F or W.

j_call v_call cdr3_aa
TRBJ1-1 TRBV7-9 CASSSSATGYTEAFF
TRBJ2-2 TRBV7-6 CASGLGRIYTGELFF
TRBJ2-5 TRBV7-9 CASSLLQGAQETQYF
TRBJ2-1 TRBV10-3 CAINPRGPRTRLVEQFF
TRBJ2-1 TRBV7-2 CASRPTSGSYNEQFF
TRBJ2-2 TRBV9 CASSRGTGELFF
TRBJ2-1 TRBV7-9 CASSPGTGFYNEQFF
TRBJ1-1 TRBV18 CASSPRGRDTEAFF
TRBJ2-7 TRBV28 CASSSRGAYEQYF
TRBJ1-1 TRBV6-6 CASSRSMNTEAFF
TRBJ2-5 TRBV18 CASSRDRGEETQYF
TRBJ2-3 TRBV28 CASSLVPSTDTQYF
TRBJ2-3 TRBV19 CASSLLGGDSITDTQYF
TRBJ1-2 TRBV10-1 CASSESRRGGYTF
TRBJ2-7 TRBV27 CASSYSTGMMSYEQYF
TRBJ2-2 TRBV7-6 CASSPRTSGGPNTGELFF
TRBJ2-7 TRBV9 CASSVGGTHEQYF
TRBJ1-1 TRBV11-2 CASTPGTNSRNTEAFF
TRBJ2-7 TRBV9 CASSPRVSGNYEQYF
TRBJ1-4 TRBV30 CAWHLGEKLFF
TRBJ2-1 TRBV6-5 CASSLLRASGDEQFF
TRBJ2-1 TRBV4-2 CASSPRRGLGNEQFF
TRBJ2-1 TRBV9 CASGVSSYNEQFF
TRBJ2-5 TRBV5-3 CARSTGLAGEETQYF
TRBJ1-2 TRBV25-1 CASRDPLIPSNYGYTF
TRBJ1-3 TRBV5-8 CASRRQASSGNTIYF
TRBJ1-1 TRBV19 CASSIGPVNTEAFF
TRBJ2-3 TRBV5-4 CASSFSAGPTDTQYF
TRBJ2-5 TRBV11-2 CASSSPDYQETQYF
TRBJ2-2 TRBV15 CATSRPDRFLTGELFF
TRBJ2-7 TRBV10-2 CASSESNRGNYEQYF
TRBJ2-5 TRBV9 CASTTSGSFLGETQYF
TRBJ1-1 TRBV29-1 CSVDVQTDGEAFF
TRBJ2-1 TRBV28 CASSLSRVTEQFF
TRBJ2-1 TRBV6-6 CASSYSGTGYNEQFF
TRBJ2-1 TRBV20-1 CSSVYNEQFF
TRBJ2-7 TRBV11-1 CASSQTPGLAGEQYF
TRBJ2-2 TRBV4-1 CASSQGAGAYTGELFF
TRBJ2-3 TRBV4-1 CASSQDSGSLAADTQYF
TRBJ1-5 TRBV4-1 CASSQGAGAYNNQPQHF
TRBJ1-1 TRBV29-1 CSVLGGTEAFF
TRBJ1-5 TRBV10-3 CALRPAGRTFKVGQPQHF
TRBJ2-7 TRBV28 CASSLWGLAGRVSYEQYF
TRBJ2-7 TRBV4-1 CASSQPWTDEQYF
TRBJ2-1 TRBV5-1 CASSAGPHEQFF
TRBJ1-2 TRBV14 CASSQIQGAYGYTF
TRBJ1-2 TRBV5-1 CASSLVGGALNYGYTF
TRBJ2-1 TRBV7-8 CASRYVVGGPYNEQFF
TRBJ2-7 TRBV28 CASTPMRGGYEQYF
TRBJ2-7 TRBV10-3 CAISPWEGLNEQYF
TRBJ2-2 TRBV9 CASRASGGTGELFF
TRBJ2-1 TRBV10-1 CASSPGAMGRSEQFF